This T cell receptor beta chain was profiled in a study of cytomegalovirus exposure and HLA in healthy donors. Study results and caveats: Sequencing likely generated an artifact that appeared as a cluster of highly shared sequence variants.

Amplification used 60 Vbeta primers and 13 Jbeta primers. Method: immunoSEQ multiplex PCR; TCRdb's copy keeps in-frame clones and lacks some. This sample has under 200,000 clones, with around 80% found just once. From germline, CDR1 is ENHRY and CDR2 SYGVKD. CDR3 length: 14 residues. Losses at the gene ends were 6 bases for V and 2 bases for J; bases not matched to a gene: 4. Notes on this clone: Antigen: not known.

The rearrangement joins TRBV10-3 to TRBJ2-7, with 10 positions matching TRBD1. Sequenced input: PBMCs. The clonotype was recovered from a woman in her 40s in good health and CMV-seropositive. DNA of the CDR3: TGTGCCATCAGGAAAGGACAGGGGGCCTACGAGCAGTACTTC. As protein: CAIRKGQGAYEQYF.